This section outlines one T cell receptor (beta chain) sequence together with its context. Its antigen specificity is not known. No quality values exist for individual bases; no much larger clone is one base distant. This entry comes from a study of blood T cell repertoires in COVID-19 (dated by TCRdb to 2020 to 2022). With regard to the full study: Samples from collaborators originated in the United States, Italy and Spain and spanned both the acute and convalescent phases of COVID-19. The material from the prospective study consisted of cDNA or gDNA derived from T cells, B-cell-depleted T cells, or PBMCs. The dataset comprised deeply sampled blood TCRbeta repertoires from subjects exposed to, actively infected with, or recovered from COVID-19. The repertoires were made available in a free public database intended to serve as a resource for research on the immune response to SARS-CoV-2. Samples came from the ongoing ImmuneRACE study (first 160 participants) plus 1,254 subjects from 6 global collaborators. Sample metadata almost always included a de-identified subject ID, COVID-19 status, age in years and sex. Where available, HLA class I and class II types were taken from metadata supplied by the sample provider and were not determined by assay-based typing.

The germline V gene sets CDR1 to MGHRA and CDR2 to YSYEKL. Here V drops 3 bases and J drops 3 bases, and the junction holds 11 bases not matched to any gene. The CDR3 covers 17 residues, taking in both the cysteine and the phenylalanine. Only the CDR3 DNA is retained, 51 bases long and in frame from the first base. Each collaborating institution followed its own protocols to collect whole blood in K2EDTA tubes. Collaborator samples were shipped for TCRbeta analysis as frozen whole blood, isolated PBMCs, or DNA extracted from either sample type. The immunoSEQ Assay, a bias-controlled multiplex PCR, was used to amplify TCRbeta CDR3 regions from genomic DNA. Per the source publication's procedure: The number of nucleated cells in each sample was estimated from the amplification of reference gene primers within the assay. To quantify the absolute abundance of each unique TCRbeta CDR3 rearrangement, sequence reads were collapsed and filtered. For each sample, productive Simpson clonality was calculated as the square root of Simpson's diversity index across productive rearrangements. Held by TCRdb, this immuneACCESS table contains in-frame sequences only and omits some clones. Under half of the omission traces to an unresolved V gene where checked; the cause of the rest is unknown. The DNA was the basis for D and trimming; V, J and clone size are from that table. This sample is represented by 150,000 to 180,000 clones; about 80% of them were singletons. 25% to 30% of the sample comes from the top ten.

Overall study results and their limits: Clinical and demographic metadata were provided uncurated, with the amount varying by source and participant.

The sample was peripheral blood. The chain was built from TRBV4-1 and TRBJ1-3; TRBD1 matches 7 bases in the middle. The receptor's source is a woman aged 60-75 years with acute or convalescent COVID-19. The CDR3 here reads CASSQGPPGGRGNTIYF. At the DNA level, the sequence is TGCGCCAGCAGCCAGGGTCCCCCAGGGGGGCGTGGAAACACCATATATTTT.